The 3 T cell receptor beta chains presented below share a single source sample, sequenced in a study of T cells after yellow fever vaccination. TCRdb analysed the 5' RACE reads with MiXCR anew, one entry per CDR3 protein. The sample comprises about 69,000 distinct CDR3 sequences, approximately 5% of which are singletons, and less than 2.5% rests with the top ten. This specimen was CD4+ T cells sorted from PBMCs, taken around 15 days after the first yellow fever vaccination. The receptors stem from a man in his late teens or twenties who received the YFV17D yellow fever vaccine.

This clonotype was picked up many times. This chain uses TRBV20-1 with TRBJ2-3; D may be TRBD1 (6 bases). Germline V lookup: CDR1 DFQATT, CDR2 SNEGSKA (reference sequence). Trimming shortened V by 3 bases and J by 0 bases, and 22 bases separated the two germline ends. The CDR3 covers 18 residues. The CDR3 DNA reads as TGCAGTGCTAGCGAGGGTGACGCCAGGGGAACTAGCACAGATACGCAGTATTTT. It yields the protein CSASEGDARGTSTDTQYF.

This clonotype was observed many times. The chain carries TRBV6-2 or TRBV6-3 and TRBJ2-2; D is unclear. Germline loops: CDR1 MNHEY, CDR2 SVGEGT. Trimming cost V 7 bases and J 0 bases, with 12 bases left between them. The CDR3 is made up of 15 amino acids. The CDR3 sequence: CASIPDVANTGELFF. CDR3 sequence (DNA): TGTGCCAGCATCCCGGACGTGGCGAACACCGGGGAGCTGTTTTTT.

This clonotype came up a few times. This chain joins TRBV18 and TRBJ1-2, with TRBD1 matching over 9 bases. This CDR3 has 14 amino acids. Losses at the gene ends were 4 bases for V and 8 bases for J; bases not matched to a gene: 8. Per the germline V gene, CDR1 is KGHSH and CDR2 is LQKENI. Here the CDR3 DNA reads TGTGCCAGCTCACGAGAACAGGGGGCAAACGGCTACACCTTC. This gives the protein CASSREQGANGYTF.